This section outlines one T cell receptor (beta chain) sequence together with its context. CDR3 length equals 14 residues. After removal of 5 bases from V and 1 base from J, the junction contained 3 bases not matched to a gene. The germline V gene has CDR1 SEHNR and CDR2 FQNEAQ (reference sequence). This entry comes from a study of OX40 agonist ivuxolimab in advanced cancers. About the study: Intravenous ivuxolimab was administered to patients every 2 weeks at 0.01 to 10 mg/kg.

Method: immunoSEQ multiplex PCR; TCRdb's copy keeps in-frame clones and lacks some. This table holds about 82,000 clones, approximately 90% found once. Autoimmune disease history or systemic immunosuppression led to patients being barred. The starting material was CD4+ or CD8+ T cells sorted from blood, obtained in a trial of the OX40 agonist ivuxolimab. The chain is built from TRBV7-9 and TRBJ1-1, with 8 bases lining up with TRBD1. The sequence came from an adult with an advanced solid tumor such as melanoma, head and neck, liver or kidney cancer. This chain's CDR3 is CASSGGQANTEAFF. The CDR3 bases are TGTGCCAGCAGCGGGGGACAGGCGAACACTGAAGCTTTCTTT.